Following are 18 T cell receptor beta chains from one sample sequenced in a study of early T cells in non-severe SARS-CoV-2 infection. MiXCR, applied by TCRdb to the 5' RACE reads, yields one record per CDR3 protein. Seen here are 71,000 or so distinct CDR3 sequences, roughly 15% observed once, and the top ten hold about 14%. Sequenced: whole blood. These receptors originate from an adult who was a healthcare worker with PCR-confirmed SARS-CoV-2 infection or an uninfected control (not recorded which).

The chain combines TRBV7-9 with TRBJ1-2, with D perhaps matching TRBD1 (5 bases). V lost 5 bases to trimming and J lost 7 bases, with 20 bases between them. CDR3 length equals 15 residues. The V gene's germline CDR1 is SEHNR and CDR2 FQNEAQ (reference sequence). The CDR3 here is CASSLKEDPRGGYTF. CDR3 coding DNA: TGTGCCAGCAGCCTCAAAGAGGACCCGAGGGGTGGCTACACCTTC.

V usage is TRBV7-2 and J usage is TRBJ1-1; D possibly corresponds to TRBD1 (5 bases). V dropped 3 bases and J dropped 2 bases, with 7 bases sitting between them. CDR3 length: 13 residues. Germline CDR1 reads SGHTA; CDR2 reads FQGNSA. Written as DNA, the CDR3 is TGTGCCAGCAGCTTCAGGGCTAACACTGAAGCTTTCTTT. Translation gives CASSFRANTEAFF.

The sample holds a few counts of this clonotype. The chain employs TRBV25-1 and TRBJ2-3; 10 bases map to TRBD1. The CDR3 contains 15 residues. CDR1 MGHDK and CDR2 SYGVNS come from the germline V gene. V shed 3 bases and J 5 bases; nucleotides not matched to a gene: 5. The CDR3: CASSDETGGKDTQYF. CDR3 DNA: TGTGCCAGCAGTGATGAGACAGGGGGCAAAGATACGCAGTATTTT. Supplemented by reference TRBV25-1 and TRBJ2-3, the full variable domain reads EADIYQTPRYLVIGTGKKITLECSQTMGHDKMYWYQQDPGMELHLIHYSYGVNSTEKGDLSSESTVSRIRTEHFPLTLESARPSHTSQYLCASSDETGGKDTQYFGPGTRLTVL.

This clonotype was seen ten or more times. This chain uses TRBV30 with TRBJ2-3; D is ambiguous. Germline values: CDR1 GTSNPN, CDR2 SVGIG (reference sequence). The ends were cut back, 0 bases at V and 1 base at J, with 17 bases in the middle. This CDR3 spans 17 amino acids. The CDR3 loop is CAWSVGIRVSGTDTQYF. In nucleotides, the CDR3 is TGTGCCTGGAGTGTAGGTATTCGTGTTAGTGGCACAGATACGCAGTATTTT.

In its sample, this clonotype was seen many times. This chain joins TRBV7-2 and TRBJ1-2, with TRBD1 as a possible D gene (5 bases). Between the trimmed V and J ends, which lost 4 bases and 2 bases, there was a span of 11 bases. The germline V gene has CDR1 SGHTA and CDR2 FQGNSA. The CDR3 has 14 residues. The CDR3 DNA reads TGTGCCAGCAGCTGGGGACTCTCAAACTATGGCTACACCTTC. Residues: CASSWGLSNYGYTF. The variable domain in full, completed from reference TRBV7-2 and TRBJ1-2, reads GAGVSQSPSNKVTEKGKDVELRCDPISGHTALYWYRQSLGQGLEFLIYFQGNSAPDKSGLPSDRFSAERTGGSVSTLTIQRTQQEDSAVYLCASSWGLSNYGYTFGSGTRLTVV.

This clonotype was seen ten or more times. This chain connects TRBV25-1 to TRBJ1-3; D is perhaps TRBD1 (6 bases). Germline V gene sequence: CDR1 MGHDK, CDR2 SYGVNS. The CDR3 extends over 16 amino acids. Trimming removed 3 bases from V and 4 bases from J, with 16 bases in between. This chain's CDR3 is CASSELRSGEGNTIYF. DNA of the CDR3: TGTGCCAGCAGTGAGCTCCGATCAGGGGAAGGAAACACCATATATTTT.

The gene calls are TRBV6-5 and TRBJ1-2; 7 bases are shared with TRBD1. The CDR3 covers 15 residues. Germline values: CDR1 MNHEY, CDR2 SVGAGI. V gave up 4 bases and J gave up 0 bases; unmatched junction bases: 5. The DNA for the CDR3 is TGTGCCAGCAGTTTTTTGGACAGGACTAACTATGGCTACACCTTC. Its protein is CASSFLDRTNYGYTF.

V and J are TRBV4-3 and TRBJ1-4, with a weak D call TRBD1 (5 bases). Trimming stripped 1 base from V and 6 bases from J, with 9 bases between. Germline V gene data show CDR1 as LGHNA and CDR2 as YSLEER. The CDR3 is 14 residues long. The CDR3 DNA follows: TGCGCCAGCAGCCAAGGCAGGGTAGATGAAAAACTGTTTTTT. It codes for CASSQGRVDEKLFF.

This clonotype was recorded a few times. The rearrangement joins TRBV7-8 to TRBJ2-3; perhaps TRBD1 as D (6 bases). The CDR3 length is 13 residues. The V and J ends lost 4 bases and 4 bases respectively, with 9 bases between them. Per the germline V gene, CDR1 is SGHVS and CDR2 is FQNEAQ. CDR3 loop: CASSSRTADTQYF. The DNA for the CDR3 is TGTGCCAGCAGCTCCCGGACAGCAGATACGCAGTATTTT.

The chain recombines TRBV5-1 with TRBJ2-3, with 12 bases lining up with TRBD2. The CDR3 is 16 residues long. Trimming took 2 bases from V and 6 from J; bases not matched to a gene: 7. CDR1 is SGHRS, CDR2 YFSETQ, per germline. CDR3 region: CASSFTLAGGLDTQYF. CDR3 bases: TGCGCCAGCAGCTTCACTCTAGCGGGGGGGCTCGATACGCAGTATTTT.

This clonotype was counted many times. The chain recombines TRBV11-2 with TRBJ2-2; tentative D call: TRBD1 (6 bases). V lost 1 base and J 4 bases, leaving 16 bases between the germline ends. The germline V gene has CDR1 SGHAT and CDR2 FQNNGV. This CDR3 comprises 17 residues. This CDR3 is CASSLAGTTAFTGELFF. The CDR3 coding sequence is TGTGCCAGCAGCTTAGCAGGGACAACTGCTTTCACCGGGGAGCTGTTTTTT.

The chain has TRBV20-1 and TRBJ2-3; 10 nucleotides align to TRBD2. Trimming cost V 3 bases and J 2 bases; bases outside gene matches: 11. CDR3 length: 17 amino acids. Germline V gene data show CDR1 as DFQATT and CDR2 as SNEGSKA (reference sequence). CDR3 DNA sequence: TGCAGTGCTAGGAGGGGTAGCGGGGGGTCGATCACAGATACGCAGTATTTT. Its translation: CSARRGSGGSITDTQYF.

This clonotype was picked up many times. The V gene is TRBV2, the J gene TRBJ2-7; 9 bases fit TRBD1. This CDR3 spans 12 amino acids. Losses at the gene ends were 8 bases for V and 4 bases for J; bases not matched to a gene: 3. The V gene's germline CDR1 is SNHLY and CDR2 FYNNEI. Here the CDR3 reads CASGDRGYEQYF. As DNA, the CDR3 is TGTGCCAGCGGCGACAGGGGGTACGAGCAGTACTTC.

The V and J genes are TRBV12-3 or TRBV12-4 and TRBJ2-5; possible D gene TRBD2, 6 bases. The CDR3 length is 15 residues. Trimming stripped 2 bases from V and 5 bases from J, with 15 bases between. DNA for the CDR3: TGTGCCAGCAGTTTATGGGCAGGGAGGTTGGAGACCCAGTACTTC. Its translation is CASSLWAGRLETQYF.

V and J are TRBV4-1 and TRBJ1-2, with D possibly being TRBD1 (5 bases). V was cut by 4 bases and J by 0 bases, with 12 bases left in between. This CDR3 spans 15 amino acids. Germline V gives CDR1 MGHRA, CDR2 YSYEKL. The CDR3 loop reads CASSPGEGANYGYTF. The DNA of the CDR3 is TGCGCCAGCAGCCCGGGGGAAGGGGCTAACTATGGCTACACCTTC.

This clonotype was seen only a few times. The gene calls are TRBV6-6 and TRBJ1-5, with D possibly TRBD1 on 6 matching bases. V dropped 6 bases and J dropped 4 bases, with 13 bases sitting between them. The CDR3 contains 14 residues. Per the germline V gene, CDR1 is MNHNY and CDR2 is SVGAGI (reference sequence). As DNA, the CDR3 is TGTGCCAGCAGCCCGACAGGAGATAATCAGCCCCAGCATTTT. Translated, it gives CASSPTGDNQPQHF.

This clonotype showed up just a few times. The chain has TRBV7-9 and TRBJ1-1; 10 bases are a match to TRBD1. CDR3 length equals 16 residues. The germline CDR1 and CDR2 sequences are SEHNR and FQNEAQ (reference sequence). With V trimmed by 5 bases and J by 1 base, 7 bases remained unmatched. CDR3 DNA: TGTGCCAGCAGCCCTGACAGGGGGCAGTGGAACACTGAAGCTTTCTTT. Its protein product is CASSPDRGQWNTEAFF.

This clonotype has ten or more counts. The chain uses TRBV5-5 and TRBJ2-5, with D unclear. V lost 2 bases, J lost 4 bases, and 9 bases lay in between. CDR3 size: 13 residues. Looked up from germline, CDR1 is SGHKS and CDR2 is YYEKEE (reference sequence). The CDR3 sequence is CASSFRVGETQYF. The CDR3 DNA sequence: TGTGCCAGCAGCTTTAGAGTGGGAGAGACCCAGTACTTC.